This T cell receptor (beta chain) was obtained from a study of sequential checkpoint blockade in melanoma (dated by TCRdb to about 2019). For context, the study as a whole: Patients were randomized 1:1 to first-line nivolumab followed by ipilimumab (arm A) or ipilimumab followed by nivolumab (arm B). Maintenance nivolumab was given following each of the two trial sequences. The study at large found these results: The response-prediction model combining TCR metrics and mutation burden needs validation in larger, independent patient cohorts.

This clone registers as medium-sized (0.01 to 0.1%) within its sample. Its antigen is currently not known. Per-base qualities were not stored, and no clone one base away is much larger. TCRbeta CDR3 regions were immunosequenced from genomic DNA with the immunoSEQ Assay. Prior to high-throughput sequencing, genomic DNA was amplified by bias-controlled multiplex PCR. The published analysis was carried out like this. To quantify the absolute abundance of each unique TCRbeta CDR3 region, the sequences were collapsed and filtered. Clonality, defined as 1 minus Pielou's evenness, was calculated using only productive rearrangements. Clones with significantly greater frequencies in on-treatment versus baseline samples were identified using a previously published method. What TCRdb holds here is the immuneACCESS table cut down to in-frame rearrangements. Part of the clones is not present; checked against another copy, under half of the missing clones reflect an unresolved V gene, and the others are unexplained. Clone size and the V and J calls come from that table; the DNA yielded D and trimming. Across this sample there are roughly 13,000 clones, with 52% seen only once. Clones ranked in the top ten supply around 15% of the sample.

Sequences MNHEY (CDR1) and SVGAGI (CDR2) are obtained from the germline V gene. Between the V and J ends, shortened by 0 bases and 4 bases respectively, the junction contains 9 bases. From its cysteine to its phenylalanine, the CDR3 spans 14 amino acids. Only the CDR3 portion is preserved as DNA: 42 bases, with reading frame beginning at the first base. Explained via the paper, the treatment or condition label denotes: randomized to nivolumab then ipilimumab (arm A) or the reverse (arm B). Prior DNA-damaging chemotherapy had not been received by any trial patient. A FACS Aria II flow cytometer was used to sort live CD3+CD8+ cells that were negative for CD19 and CD56 from thawed PBMCs. Samples came from patients with melanoma in CheckMate 064, a randomized, open-label phase II trial of sequential checkpoint blockade. Peripheral blood mononuclear cells were collected by leukapheresis, purified with Ficoll-Paque, and frozen in human serum with approximately 10% DMSO. Right after sorting, the blood CD3+CD8+ cells were verified to be >95% pure, and DNA extraction followed.

The sequence joins TRBV6-5 to TRBJ1-2; TRBD1 is possibly the D segment (6 matching bases). This material consisted of CD8+ T cells sorted from blood (inferred from file names), taken from a patient given nivolumab and ipilimumab in sequence. The receptor was derived from a human donor with melanoma. Here the CDR3 is given as CASSYSDSSYGYTF. The nucleotide sequence is given as TGTGCCAGCAGTTACTCGGACAGTTCCTATGGCTACACCTTC.